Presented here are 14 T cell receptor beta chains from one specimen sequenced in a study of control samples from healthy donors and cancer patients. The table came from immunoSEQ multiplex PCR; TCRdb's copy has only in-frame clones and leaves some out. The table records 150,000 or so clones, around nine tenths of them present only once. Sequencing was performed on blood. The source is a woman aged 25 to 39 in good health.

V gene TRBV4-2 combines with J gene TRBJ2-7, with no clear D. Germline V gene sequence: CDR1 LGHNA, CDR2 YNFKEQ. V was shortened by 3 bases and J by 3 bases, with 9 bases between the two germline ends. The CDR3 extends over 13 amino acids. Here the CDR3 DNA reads TGTGCCAGCAGCCACCTGGCAGGCTACGAGCAGTACTTC. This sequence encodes CASSHLAGYEQYF.

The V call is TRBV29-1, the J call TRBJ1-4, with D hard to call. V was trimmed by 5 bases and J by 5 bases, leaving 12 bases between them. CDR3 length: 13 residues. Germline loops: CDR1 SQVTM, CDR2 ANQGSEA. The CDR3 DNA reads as TGCAGCGTTTTTTTACGGGAGAATGAAAAACTGTTTTTT. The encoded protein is CSVFLRENEKLFF.

This CDR3 reads CASSLSVTSGSSGSYEQYF. The CDR3 coding sequence is TGTGCCAGCAGTTTATCAGTGACTAGCGGGAGCTCGGGCTCCTACGAGCAGTACTTC. The chain carries TRBV28 and TRBJ2-7; 12 bases align to TRBD2. This CDR3 is built from 19 residues. Looked up from germline, CDR1 is MDHEN and CDR2 is SYDVKM. The V segment lost 1 base and the J segment 0 bases; nucleotides outside the gene matches: 10.

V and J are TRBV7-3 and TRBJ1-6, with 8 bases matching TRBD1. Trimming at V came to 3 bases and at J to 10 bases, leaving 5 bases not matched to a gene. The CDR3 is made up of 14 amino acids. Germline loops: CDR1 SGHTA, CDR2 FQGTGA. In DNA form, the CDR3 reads TGTGCCAGCAGCTTCAGGGGGCGAGAATCACCCCTCCACTTT. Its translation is CASSFRGRESPLHF.

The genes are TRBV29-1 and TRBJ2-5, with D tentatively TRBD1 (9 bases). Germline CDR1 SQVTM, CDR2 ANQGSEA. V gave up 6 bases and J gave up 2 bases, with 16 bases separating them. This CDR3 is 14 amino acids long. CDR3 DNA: TGCAGCGTCGGGGGGGGACAGGGTCAAGAGACCCAGTACTTC. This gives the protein CSVGGGQGQETQYF. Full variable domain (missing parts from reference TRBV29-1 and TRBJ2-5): SAVISQKPSRDICQRGTSLTIQCQVDSQVTMMFWYRQQPGQSLTLIATANQGSEATYESGFVIDKFPISRPNLTFSTLTVSNMSPEDSSIYLCSVGGGQGQETQYFGPGTRLLVL.

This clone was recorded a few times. This CDR3 reads CASSNWTVYGETQYF. CDR3 nucleotide sequence: TGTGCCAGCAGCAACTGGACTGTGTACGGGGAGACCCAGTACTTC. This chain links TRBV21-1 with TRBJ2-5; TRBD2 is taken as the D call from the table, unchecked against the DNA. TRBV21-1 has pseudogene status. The CDR3 spans 15 residues.

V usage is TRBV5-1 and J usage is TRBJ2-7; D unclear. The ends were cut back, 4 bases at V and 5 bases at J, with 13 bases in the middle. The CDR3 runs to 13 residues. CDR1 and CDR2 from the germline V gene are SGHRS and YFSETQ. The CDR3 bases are TGCGCCAGCAGCCCCTCTTCCCGCCACGAGCAGTACTTC. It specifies CASSPSSRHEQYF.

The CDR3 sequence is CASKPGLAGHEQYF. DNA for the CDR3: TGTGCCAGCAAGCCGGGACTAGCGGGGCACGAGCAGTACTTC. The rearrangement joins TRBV6-5 to TRBJ2-7; 13 bases fit TRBD2. Per germline, CDR1 MNHEY and CDR2 SVGAGI. This CDR3 has 14 amino acids. V lost 7 bases, J lost 5 bases, and 5 bases stayed unmatched.

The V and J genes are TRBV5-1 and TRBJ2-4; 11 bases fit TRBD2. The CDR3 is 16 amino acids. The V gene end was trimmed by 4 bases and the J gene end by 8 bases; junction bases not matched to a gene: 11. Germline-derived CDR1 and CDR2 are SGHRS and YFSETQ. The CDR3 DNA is TGCGCCAGCAGCCGGAGTAGCGGGAGGGCGGTGGACATTCAGTACTTC. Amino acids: CASSRSSGRAVDIQYF.

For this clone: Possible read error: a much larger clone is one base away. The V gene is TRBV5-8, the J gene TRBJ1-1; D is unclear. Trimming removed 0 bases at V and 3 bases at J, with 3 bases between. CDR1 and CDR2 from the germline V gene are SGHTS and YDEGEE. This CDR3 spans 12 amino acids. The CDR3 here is CASSLDDTEAFF. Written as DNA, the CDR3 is TGTGCCAGCAGCTTGGATGACACTGAAGCTTTCTTT.

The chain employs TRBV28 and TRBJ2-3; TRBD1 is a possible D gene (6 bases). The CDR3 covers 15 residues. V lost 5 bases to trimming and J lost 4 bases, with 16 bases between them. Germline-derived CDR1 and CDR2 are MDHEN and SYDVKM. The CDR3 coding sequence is TGTGCCAGCAGTCACCAGCGCGAGGGGGCAGATACGCAGTATTTT. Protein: CASSHQREGADTQYF.

CDR3 region: CASSFSGGSNEKLFF. The CDR3 coding sequence is TGTGCCAGCAGTTTCTCGGGGGGCTCAAATGAAAAACTGTTTTTT. The chain is built from TRBV28 and TRBJ1-4; perhaps TRBD1 as D (6 bases). The ends were cut back, 3 bases at V and 5 bases at J, with 13 bases in the middle. CDR3 length: 15 amino acids. Germline assignment: CDR1 MDHEN and CDR2 SYDVKM.

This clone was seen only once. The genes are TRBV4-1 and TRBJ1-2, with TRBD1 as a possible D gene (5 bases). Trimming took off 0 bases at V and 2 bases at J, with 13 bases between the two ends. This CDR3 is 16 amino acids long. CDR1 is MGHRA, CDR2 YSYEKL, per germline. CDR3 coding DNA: TGCGCCAGCAGCCAAGATCGGCAGGGCCTGAACTATGGCTACACCTTC. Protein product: CASSQDRQGLNYGYTF.

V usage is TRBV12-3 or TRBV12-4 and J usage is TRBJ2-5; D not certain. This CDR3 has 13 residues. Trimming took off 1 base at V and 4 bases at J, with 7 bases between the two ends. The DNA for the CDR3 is TGTGCCAGCAGTTTAGGCCTTGGAGAGACCCAGTACTTC. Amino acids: CASSLGLGETQYF.